This entry lists 21 T cell receptor beta chains sequenced from one sample in a study of cytomegalovirus exposure and HLA in healthy donors. The PCR made use of 60 Vbeta and 13 Jbeta primers. This table comes from immunoSEQ multiplex PCR, and its TCRdb copy is limited to in-frame clones, with some not included. The repertoire holds 160,000 or so clones, roughly 80% seen once, with over 1.1% in the top ten. Sequenced: PBMCs. These receptors came from a male donor in good health and CMV-seronegative.

The CDR3 is CASSVEADTYEQYF. Written as DNA, the CDR3 is TGTGCCAGCAGCGTAGAAGCAGACACCTACGAGCAGTACTTC. The rearrangement uses TRBV9 and TRBJ2-7; D ambiguous. The ends were cut back, 0 bases at V and 2 bases at J, with 9 bases in the middle. The CDR3 sequence is 14 residues long. The germline gives CDR1 SGDLS, CDR2 YYNGEE.

V usage is TRBV6-1 and J usage is TRBJ2-1; D remains unclear. The CDR3 extends over 13 amino acids. Germline V CDR1 and CDR2: MNHNS, SASEGT. V lost 8 bases and J lost 0, with 8 bases in between. The CDR3 protein is CASHPNSYNEQFF. The CDR3 DNA is TGTGCCAGCCATCCTAACTCCTACAATGAGCAGTTCTTC.

The chain joins TRBV11-1 to TRBJ2-1, with TRBD2 as a possible D gene (6 bases). This CDR3 is built from 12 residues. The V gene's germline CDR1 is SGHAT and CDR2 FQDESV (reference sequence). V dropped 5 bases and J dropped 7 bases, with 9 bases sitting between them. CDR3 bases: TGTGCCAGCAGCCCGGGGGATAATGAGCAGTTCTTC. Its translation: CASSPGDNEQFF.

The genes are TRBV5-1 and TRBJ2-3; maybe TRBD2 (6 bases). The CDR3 runs to 14 residues. Germline V lookup: CDR1 SGHRS, CDR2 YFSETQ. Trimming stripped 5 bases from V and 0 bases from J, with 10 bases between. This CDR3 reads CASSPGTSTDTQYF. The DNA of the CDR3 is TGCGCCAGCAGTCCCGGGACTAGCACAGATACGCAGTATTTT.

This clone was observed a few times. V usage is TRBV27 and J usage is TRBJ2-2, with D perhaps TRBD1 (5 bases). Germline V gives CDR1 MNHEY, CDR2 SMNVEV (reference sequence). Between the trimmed V and J ends, which lost 2 bases and 7 bases, there was a span of 11 bases. There are 14 residues in the CDR3. CDR3 bases: TGTGCCAGCAGTTTACAGGGCTTCAGCGGGGAGCTGTTTTTT. It codes for CASSLQGFSGELFF.

This chain links TRBV11-2 with TRBJ2-5, with TRBD2 as a possible D gene (6 bases). The V end was cut by 2 bases, the J end by 4 bases, with 8 bases between. From germline, CDR1 is SGHAT and CDR2 FQNNGV. The CDR3 is made up of 13 amino acids. The CDR3 sequence is CASSLLRGETQYF. In nucleotides, the CDR3 is TGTGCCAGCAGCTTACTGCGGGGAGAGACCCAGTACTTC.

This chain uses TRBV9 with TRBJ1-2; D remains ambiguous. The germline V gene has CDR1 SGDLS and CDR2 YYNGEE. This CDR3 has 14 residues. V shed 0 bases and J shed 2 bases, with 8 bases lying between them. In nucleotides, the CDR3 is TGTGCCAGCAGCGTAGCCGTCACAAACTATGGCTACACCTTC. Protein product: CASSVAVTNYGYTF.

The V and J genes are TRBV4-3 and TRBJ1-2; D possibly corresponds to TRBD1 (5 bases). Between the trimmed V and J ends, which lost 3 bases and 3 bases, there was a span of 11 bases. This CDR3 has 14 amino acids. From germline, CDR1 is LGHNA and CDR2 YSLEER. The chain's CDR3 is CASSHLTADYGYTF. The CDR3 DNA reads TGCGCCAGCAGCCACCTGACAGCCGACTATGGCTACACCTTC.

This clone was seen more than once but under ten times. The chain joins TRBV7-3 to TRBJ2-5; D is possibly TRBD1 (6 bases). Trimming cost V 2 bases and J 0 bases, with 10 bases left between them. This CDR3 region has 15 residues. CDR1 and CDR2 (germline): SGHTA, FQGTGA. The CDR3 nucleotides read TGTGCCAGCAGCTTAGGGGGCTACAACCAAGAGACCCAGTACTTC. This sequence encodes CASSLGGYNQETQYF.

This chain uses TRBV2 with TRBJ2-3, with D possibly being TRBD2 (5 bases). CDR1 and CDR2 (germline): SNHLY, FYNNEI. This CDR3 contains 14 residues. V was clipped by 4 bases and J by 4 bases, with 12 bases between them. The CDR3 DNA sequence: TGTGCCAGCAGTGGGGTCTCGGGGTCAGATACGCAGTATTTT. This translates into CASSGVSGSDTQYF.

V and J are TRBV10-3 and TRBJ2-7, with D possibly matching TRBD1 (6 bases). Trimming removed 6 bases from V and 3 bases from J, with 9 bases in between. The CDR3 has 12 residues. Germline V gene lookup returns CDR1 ENHRY and CDR2 SYGVKD. The CDR3 DNA is TGTGCCATCAGGGGCAGGGGCTACGAGCAGTACTTC. This encodes CAIRGRGYEQYF.

The V gene is TRBV19, the J gene TRBJ2-7, with D uncertain. Germline CDR1 is LNHDA and CDR2 is SQIVND (reference sequence). Trimming removed 4 bases at V and 2 bases at J, with 3 bases between. There are 11 residues in the CDR3. CDR3 in DNA: TGTGCCAGTAGTACTCCCTACGAGCAGTACTTC. It codes for CASSTPYEQYF.

V gene TRBV5-4 combines with J gene TRBJ2-5; 10 positions match TRBD2. V dropped 4 bases and J dropped 5; count of bases not matched to a gene: 5. Germline values: CDR1 SGHNT, CDR2 YYREEE (reference sequence). The CDR3 extends over 14 amino acids. The CDR3 sequence is CASSPLAGDETQYF. Written as DNA, the CDR3 is TGTGCCAGCAGCCCTCTAGCGGGGGACGAGACCCAGTACTTC.

The table lists this clone with a few counts. This sequence joins TRBV7-3 and TRBJ1-1, with unresolved D. The V gene's germline CDR1 is SGHTA and CDR2 FQGTGA. The CDR3 length is 15 residues. V was clipped by 1 base and J by 5 bases, with 14 bases between them. The CDR3 is CASSLNPGMGTEAFF. CDR3 DNA: TGTGCCAGCAGCTTAAATCCGGGAATGGGGACTGAAGCTTTCTTT. Variable domain in full (rest from reference TRBV7-3 and TRBJ1-1): GAGVSQTPSNKVTEKGKYVELRCDPISGHTALYWYRQSLGQGPEFLIYFQGTGAADDSGLPNDRFFAVRPEGSVSTLKIQRTERGDSAVYLCASSLNPGMGTEAFFGQGTRLTVV.

On this clone itself: Germline and junction disagree at one end, which may indicate a read error. The V and J genes are TRBV7-6 and TRBJ2-2, with 7 bases identical to TRBD2. Germline-derived CDR1 and CDR2 are SGHVS and FNYEAQ. The CDR3 has 13 residues. The CDR3 loop reads CASSPFLGRELLF. The CDR3 DNA reads as TGTGCCAGCAGCCCATTTTTGGGGCGGGAGCTGCTTTTT. Together with reference TRBV7-6 and TRBJ2-2, the CDR3 gives the full variable domain: GAGVSQSPRYKVTKRGQDVALRCDPISGHVSLYWYRQALGQGPEFLTYFNYEAQQDKSGLPNDRFSAERPEGSISTLTIQRTEQRDSAMYRCASSPFLGRELLFGEGSRLTVL.

The genes are TRBV28 and TRBJ2-5; 7 bases match TRBD2. Trimming took 3 bases from V and 2 from J; bases not matched to a gene: 6. Germline values: CDR1 MDHEN, CDR2 SYDVKM. The CDR3 consists of 15 residues. The CDR3 DNA sequence: TGTGCCAGCAGTTTGGGCGGGAGCCGTCAAGAGACCCAGTACTTC. It translates to CASSLGGSRQETQYF.

A note on this clone: Other DNA variants within this sample encode the same CDR3. The chain carries TRBV27 and TRBJ1-5; maybe TRBD1 (6 bases). The CDR3 spans 14 residues. Trimming cost V 2 bases and J 3 bases, with 8 bases left between them. Per the germline V gene, CDR1 is MNHEY and CDR2 is SMNVEV (reference sequence). CDR3 in amino acids: CASSLTGINQPQHF. The CDR3 DNA reads TGTGCCAGCAGTTTAACAGGGATCAATCAGCCCCAGCATTTT.

This clone appeared a single time. The gene calls are TRBV29-1 and TRBJ2-3, with 14 positions matching TRBD2. The CDR3 is made up of 14 amino acids. V gave up 6 bases and J gave up 6 bases; unmatched junction bases: 5. Looked up from germline, CDR1 is SQVTM and CDR2 is ANQGSEA. As DNA, the CDR3 is TGCAGCGTGTGGGGACTAGCGGGAGCGGATACGCAGTATTTT. Translated, it gives CSVWGLAGADTQYF.

The chain joins TRBV7-6 to TRBJ2-7, with D uncertain. CDR3 size: 13 residues. Trimming took 3 bases from V and 6 from J, leaving 12 bases between them. In germline, CDR1 is SGHVS, CDR2 FNYEAQ. The CDR3 DNA reads TGTGCCAGCAGCTTGTCTCCCCTCTCCGAGCAGTACTTC. Amino acids: CASSLSPLSEQYF.

This clone was detected only once. DNA for the CDR3: TGTGCCAGCTCACCGCTACAGGGCTTTAAGGATGAGCAGTTCTTC. Translated, it gives CASSPLQGFKDEQFF. The chain couples TRBV18 to TRBJ2-1; TRBD1 might be the D (6 bases). This CDR3 spans 15 amino acids. The germline V gene has CDR1 KGHSH and CDR2 LQKENI. V was trimmed by 3 bases and J by 8 bases, leaving 17 bases between them.

J is TRBJ2-7 and V is TRBV29-1; tentatively, D is TRBD1 or TRBD2 (6 bases each). V lost 5 bases and J lost 2, with 13 bases in between. Germline V gene sequence: CDR1 SQVTM, CDR2 ANQGSEA. This CDR3 contains 13 residues. CDR3 amino acids: CSVQGGGPYEQYF. As DNA, the CDR3 is TGCAGCGTTCAAGGGGGAGGACCCTACGAGCAGTACTTC.